The rows below give T cell receptor beta chains drawn from one sample of a study of blood T cell repertoires in COVID-19. Assay used: immunoSEQ multiplex PCR; TCRdb lists only in-frame clones, some missing. The sample lists some 250,000 clones, about 84% occurring once. Sequenced: peripheral blood. The receptors stem from a man older than 75 with acute or convalescent COVID-19. The CDR3 runs from the conserved cysteine through the conserved F or W. The D gene is left open where the match is weak. Expanded clones get a size class; other rows say once, few or many, or leave the size out.

D: NA; length: 13; J: TRBJ1-2; V: TRBV6-1; size: NA; CDR3: CASSEGQVYGYTF; DNA: TGTGCCAGCAGTGAGGGACAAGTATATGGCTACACCTTC
D: TRBD1; length: 16; J: TRBJ1-3; V: TRBV3-1/TRBV3-2; size: NA; CDR3: CASSQLGPGQGNTIYF; DNA: TGTGCCAGCAGCCAATTGGGACCGGGACAGGGAAACACCATATATTTT
D: TRBD2; length: 14; J: TRBJ2-5; V: TRBV10-3; size: NA; CDR3: CASGAGGPQETQYF; DNA: TGTGCTTCCGGGGCGGGGGGCCCTCAAGAGACCCAGTACTTC
D: TRBD1; length: 13; J: TRBJ2-7; V: TRBV18; size: few; CDR3: CASSGQGGYEQYF; DNA: TGTGCCAGCTCCGGACAGGGGGGATACGAGCAGTACTTC
D: TRBD2; length: 16; J: TRBJ2-5; V: TRBV9; size: NA; CDR3: CASSVGAGDTRETQYF; DNA: TGTGCCAGCAGCGTAGGAGCGGGAGATACCCGGGAGACCCAGTACTTC
D: TRBD2; length: 15; J: TRBJ2-3; V: TRBV25-1; size: NA; CDR3: CASSEYGLATDTQYF; DNA: TGTGCCAGCAGTGAATATGGACTAGCGACAGATACGCAGTATTTT
D: NA; length: 13; J: TRBJ1-2; V: TRBV6-2/TRBV6-3; size: NA; CDR3: CASSQDRFGGYTF; DNA: TGTGCCAGCAGCCAAGACAGGTTTGGAGGCTACACCTTC
D: TRBD1; length: 16; J: TRBJ1-2; V: TRBV6-5; size: NA; CDR3: CASSYPGQAASYGYTF; DNA: TGTGCCAGCAGTTACCCGGGACAGGCGGCGAGCTATGGCTACACCTTC
D: NA; length: 16; J: TRBJ2-3; V: TRBV18; size: NA; CDR3: CASSPASGTGRGTQYF; DNA: TGTGCCAGCTCACCAGCTTCAGGGACTGGGCGAGGGACGCAGTATTTT
D: TRBD1; length: 15; J: TRBJ1-1; V: TRBV28; size: NA; CDR3: CASSQTGAWSTEAFF; DNA: TGTGCCAGCAGTCAGACAGGGGCTTGGAGCACTGAAGCTTTCTTT
D: TRBD1; length: 14; J: TRBJ1-4; V: TRBV5-8; size: NA; CDR3: CASSWTGSGEKLFF; DNA: TGTGCCAGCAGCTGGACAGGGTCTGGCGAAAAACTGTTTTTT
D: TRBD1; length: 17; J: TRBJ1-1; V: TRBV7-6; size: NA; CDR3: CASSLAGTGVASTEAFF; DNA: TGTGCCAGCAGCTTAGCGGGGACAGGCGTTGCCTCAACTGAAGCTTTCTTT
D: TRBD1; length: 14; J: TRBJ2-7; V: TRBV19; size: NA; CDR3: CASSVGQGRYEQYF; DNA: TGTGCCAGTAGTGTCGGACAGGGTAGGTACGAGCAGTACTTC
D: NA; length: 16; J: TRBJ1-1; V: TRBV5-4; size: NA; CDR3: CASSFESTTANTEAFF; DNA: TGTGCCAGCAGCTTCGAATCTACAACAGCTAACACTGAAGCTTTCTTT
D: TRBD1; length: 13; J: TRBJ1-4; V: TRBV28; size: NA; CDR3: CASGDSVNEKLFF; DNA: TGTGCCAGCGGGGACAGCGTTAATGAAAAACTGTTTTTT
D: TRBD2; length: 14; J: TRBJ2-7; V: TRBV7-2; size: NA; CDR3: CASSPPSGSYEQYF; DNA: TGTGCCAGCAGCCCTCCCAGCGGGAGCTACGAGCAGTACTTC
D: TRBD2; length: 19; J: TRBJ2-1; V: TRBV2; size: once; CDR3: CASTSGTSGGPSSYNEQFF; DNA: TGTGCCAGCACCTCCGGGACTAGCGGGGGGCCGAGCTCCTACAATGAGCAGTTCTTC
D: TRBD2; length: 18; J: TRBJ2-2; V: TRBV2; size: NA; CDR3: CASSALAGGPSGTGELFF; DNA: TGTGCCAGCAGTGCACTAGCGGGGGGACCCTCGGGCACCGGGGAGCTGTTTTTT
D: TRBD2; length: 17; J: TRBJ2-1; V: TRBV27; size: NA; CDR3: CASTGGGTIFRMSEQFF; DNA: TGTGCCAGCACCGGGGGGGGTACGATCTTTCGGATGAGTGAGCAGTTCTTC
D: TRBD1; length: 15; J: TRBJ1-4; V: TRBV29-1; size: NA; CDR3: CSVRDRPATNEKLFF; DNA: TGCAGCGTCCGGGACAGGCCGGCAACTAATGAAAAACTGTTTTTT